This TCR beta chain stems from a study of identical twins. This clonotype showed up just a few times. Its antigen is undetermined. Findings and caveats of the study: The degree of excess twin sharing was weaker in beta out-of-frame sequences. Fewer insertions characterized abundant cord blood beta clonotypes, whereas memory repertoires showed none.

After template switching added a universal primer site, the resulting cDNA carried unique molecular identifiers. TCRdb recomputed calls from the 5' RACE reads with MiXCR, one row per CDR3 protein. The sample includes around 490,000 distinct CDR3 sequences, 20% to 25% of them seen just once. The CDR3 is 12 residues long. V was shortened by 5 bases and J by 8 bases, with 12 bases between the two germline ends. These data also formed part of another study, on yellow fever vaccine responses in identical twins.

Sequencing was performed on CD4+ T cells sorted from blood. The TCR comes from a woman aged 18 to 35 in good health. The chain links TRBV12-3 or TRBV12-4 to TRBJ1-1, with unresolved D. The CDR3 reads CASSPSVIEAFF. The CDR3 bases are TGTGCCAGCAGTCCGAGCGTTATAGAAGCTTTCTTT.